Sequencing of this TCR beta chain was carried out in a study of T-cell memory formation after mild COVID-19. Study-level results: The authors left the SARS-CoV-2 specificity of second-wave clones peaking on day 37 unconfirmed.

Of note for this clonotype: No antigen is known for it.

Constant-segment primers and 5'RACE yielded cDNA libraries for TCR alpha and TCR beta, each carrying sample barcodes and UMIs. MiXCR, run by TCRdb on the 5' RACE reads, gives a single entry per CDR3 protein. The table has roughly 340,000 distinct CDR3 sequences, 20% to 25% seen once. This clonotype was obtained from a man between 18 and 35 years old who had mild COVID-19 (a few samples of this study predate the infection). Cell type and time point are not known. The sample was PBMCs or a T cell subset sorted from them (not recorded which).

The CDR3 loop is CASSQDRRGAQPQHF. CDR3 bases: TGCGCCAGCAGCCAAGATCGGAGGGGAGCTCAGCCCCAGCATTTT. The chain joins TRBV4-1 to TRBJ1-5; tentatively, D is TRBD1 (5 bases). The CDR3 covers 15 residues. V dropped 0 bases and J dropped 6 bases, with 12 bases sitting between them. Germline loops: CDR1 MGHRA, CDR2 YSYEKL.